This T cell receptor beta chain was found in a study of T cells in Graves' hyperthyroidism and ophthalmopathy. It was RNA transcripts that yielded the amplified TCR beta CDR3 regions. With the HTBI primer set, the TCR CDR3 went through a first round of RT-PCR. TCRdb reprocessed the multiplex PCR reads with MiXCR, giving one entry per CDR3 protein. The profile shows some 550,000 distinct CDR3 sequences, 16% of them singletons. Under 3 months was the duration of disease in ophthalmopathy patients, who also had a Clinical Activity Score of at least 3 and a NOSPECS grade of at least 4. Patients were excluded because of uncontrolled infection, other autoimmune disease, pregnancy or lactation. Every diagnosis used clinical symptoms, serum thyroxine and TRAb, thyroid ultrasound and orbital computed tomography. The CDR3 is made up of 15 amino acids. Germline loops: CDR1 MNHEY, CDR2 SVGEGT. Trimming at V came to 6 bases and at J to 3 bases, leaving 8 bases not matched to a gene.

The chain employs TRBV6-2 or TRBV6-3 and TRBJ2-5; 9 positions agree with TRBD2. The clonotype originates from a woman in her 40s with Graves' ophthalmopathy. The specimen was blood. CDR3 DNA sequence: TGTGCCAGCAGCGGCGGGGGGGCGTCCGAAGAGACCCAGTACTTC. Its translation is CASSGGGASEETQYF.